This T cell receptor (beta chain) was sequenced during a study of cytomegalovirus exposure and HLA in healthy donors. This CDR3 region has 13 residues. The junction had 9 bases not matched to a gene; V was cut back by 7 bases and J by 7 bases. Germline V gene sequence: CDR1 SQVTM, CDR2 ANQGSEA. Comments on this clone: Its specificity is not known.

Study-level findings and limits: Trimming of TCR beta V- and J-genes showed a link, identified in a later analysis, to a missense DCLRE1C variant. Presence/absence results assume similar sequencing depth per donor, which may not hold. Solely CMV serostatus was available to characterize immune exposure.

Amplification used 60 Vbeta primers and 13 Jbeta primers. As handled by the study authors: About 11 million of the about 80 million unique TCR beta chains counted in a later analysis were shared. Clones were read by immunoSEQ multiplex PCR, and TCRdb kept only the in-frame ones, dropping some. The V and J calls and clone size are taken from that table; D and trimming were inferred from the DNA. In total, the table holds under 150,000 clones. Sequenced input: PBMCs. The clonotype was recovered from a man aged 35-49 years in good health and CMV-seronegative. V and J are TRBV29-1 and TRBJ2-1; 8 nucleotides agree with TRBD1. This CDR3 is CSASSGGKNEQFF. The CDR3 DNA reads TGCAGCGCTTCCTCAGGGGGCAAGAATGAGCAGTTCTTC.